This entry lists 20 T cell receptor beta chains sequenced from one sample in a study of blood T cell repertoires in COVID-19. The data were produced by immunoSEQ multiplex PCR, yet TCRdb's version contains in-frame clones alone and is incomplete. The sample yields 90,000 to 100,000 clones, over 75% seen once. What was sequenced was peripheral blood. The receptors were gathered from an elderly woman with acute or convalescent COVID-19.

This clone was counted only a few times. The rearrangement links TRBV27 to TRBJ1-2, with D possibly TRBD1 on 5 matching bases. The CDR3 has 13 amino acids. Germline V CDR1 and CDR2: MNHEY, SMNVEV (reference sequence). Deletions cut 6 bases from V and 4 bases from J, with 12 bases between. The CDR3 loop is CASRGDYGYGYTF. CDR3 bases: TGTGCCAGCAGAGGGGACTATGGCTATGGCTACACCTTC.

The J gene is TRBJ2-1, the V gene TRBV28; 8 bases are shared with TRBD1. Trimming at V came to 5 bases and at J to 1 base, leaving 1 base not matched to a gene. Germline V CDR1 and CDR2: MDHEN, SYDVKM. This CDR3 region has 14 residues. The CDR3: CASSRTGSYNEQFF. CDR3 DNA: TGTGCCAGCAGTCGGACAGGGTCCTACAATGAGCAGTTCTTC.

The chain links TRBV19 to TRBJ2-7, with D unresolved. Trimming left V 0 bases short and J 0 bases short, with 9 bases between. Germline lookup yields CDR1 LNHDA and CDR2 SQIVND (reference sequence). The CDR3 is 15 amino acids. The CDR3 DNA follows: TGTGCCAGTAGTATAGAGCGGTCGAGCTCCTACGAGCAGTACTTC. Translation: CASSIERSSSYEQYF.

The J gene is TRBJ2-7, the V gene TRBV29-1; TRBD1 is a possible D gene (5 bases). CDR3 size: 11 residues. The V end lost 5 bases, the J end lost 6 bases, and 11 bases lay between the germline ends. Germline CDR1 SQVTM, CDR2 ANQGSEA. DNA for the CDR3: TGCAGCGTTCGACAGCGTGGCGAGCAGTACTTC. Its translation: CSVRQRGEQYF.

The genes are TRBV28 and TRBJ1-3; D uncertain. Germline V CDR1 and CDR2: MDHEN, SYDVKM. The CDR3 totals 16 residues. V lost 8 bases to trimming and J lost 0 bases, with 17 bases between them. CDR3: CASVSPQQPSGNTIYF. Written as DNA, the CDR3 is TGTGCCAGCGTCTCCCCACAGCAACCCTCTGGAAACACCATATATTTT.

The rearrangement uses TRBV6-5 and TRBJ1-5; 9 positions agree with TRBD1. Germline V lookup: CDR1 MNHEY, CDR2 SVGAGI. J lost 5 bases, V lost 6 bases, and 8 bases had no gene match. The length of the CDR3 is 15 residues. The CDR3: CASSNPGQGDQPQHF. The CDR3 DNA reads TGTGCCAGCAGCAACCCGGGACAGGGAGATCAGCCCCAGCATTTT.

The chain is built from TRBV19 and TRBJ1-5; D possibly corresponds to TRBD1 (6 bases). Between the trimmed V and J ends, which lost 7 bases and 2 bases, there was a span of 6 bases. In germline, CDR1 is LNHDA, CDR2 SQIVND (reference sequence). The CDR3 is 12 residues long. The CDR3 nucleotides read TGTGCCAGTAAGGGGGGCAATCAGCCCCAGCATTTT. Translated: CASKGGNQPQHF. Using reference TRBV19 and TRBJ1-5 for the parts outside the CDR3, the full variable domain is DGGITQSPKYLFRKEGQNVTLSCEQNLNHDAMYWYRQDPGQGLRLIYYSQIVNDFQKGDIAEGYSVSREKKESFPLTVTSAQKNPTAFYLCASKGGNQPQHFGDGTRLSIL.

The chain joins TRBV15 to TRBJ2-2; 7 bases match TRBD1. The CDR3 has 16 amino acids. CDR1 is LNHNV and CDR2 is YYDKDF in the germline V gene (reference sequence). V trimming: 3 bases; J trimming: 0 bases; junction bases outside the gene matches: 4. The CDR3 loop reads CATSSYRGSNTGELFF. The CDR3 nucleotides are TGTGCCACCAGCAGCTACAGGGGCTCGAACACCGGGGAGCTGTTTTTT.

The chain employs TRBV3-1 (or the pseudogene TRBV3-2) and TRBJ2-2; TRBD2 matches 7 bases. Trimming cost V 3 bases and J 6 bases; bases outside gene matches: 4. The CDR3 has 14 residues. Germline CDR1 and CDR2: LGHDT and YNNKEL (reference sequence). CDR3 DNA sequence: TGTGCCAGCAGCCAGGAAGGGAGGGCCGGGGAGCTGTTTTTT. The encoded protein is CASSQEGRAGELFF.

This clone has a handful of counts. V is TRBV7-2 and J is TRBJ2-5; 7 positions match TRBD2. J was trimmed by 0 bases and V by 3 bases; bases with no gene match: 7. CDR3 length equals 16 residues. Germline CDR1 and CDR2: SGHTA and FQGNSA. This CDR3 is CASSFKIGGYQETQYF. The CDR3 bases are TGTGCCAGCAGCTTCAAGATCGGGGGGTACCAAGAGACCCAGTACTTC.

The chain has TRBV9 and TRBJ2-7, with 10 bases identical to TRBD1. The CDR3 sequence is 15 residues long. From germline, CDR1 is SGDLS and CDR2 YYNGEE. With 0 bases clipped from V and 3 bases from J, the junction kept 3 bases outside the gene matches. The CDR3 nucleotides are TGTGCCAGCAGCGTAGGGACAGGGGGTTACTACGAGCAGTACTTC. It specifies CASSVGTGGYYEQYF.

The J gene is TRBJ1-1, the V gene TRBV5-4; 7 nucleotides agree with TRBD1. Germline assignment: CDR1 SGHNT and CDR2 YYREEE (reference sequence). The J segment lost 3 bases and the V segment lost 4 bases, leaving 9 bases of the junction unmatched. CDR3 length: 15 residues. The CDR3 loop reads CASSAKGGADTEAFF. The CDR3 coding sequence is TGTGCCAGCAGCGCCAAAGGGGGCGCGGACACTGAAGCTTTCTTT.

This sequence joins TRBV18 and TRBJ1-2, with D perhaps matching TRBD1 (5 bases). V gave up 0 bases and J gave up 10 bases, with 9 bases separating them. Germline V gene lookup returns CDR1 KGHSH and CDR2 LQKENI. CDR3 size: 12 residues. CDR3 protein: CASSPPWGDYTF. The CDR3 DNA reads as TGTGCCAGCTCACCACCGTGGGGGGACTACACCTTC.

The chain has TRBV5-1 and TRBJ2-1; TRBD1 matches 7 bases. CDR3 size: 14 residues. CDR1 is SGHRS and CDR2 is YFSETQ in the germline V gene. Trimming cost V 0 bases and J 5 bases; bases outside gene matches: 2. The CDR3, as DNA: TGCGCCAGCAGCTTGGGGGACAGTAACAATGAGCAGTTCTTC. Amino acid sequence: CASSLGDSNNEQFF.

The CDR3 region is CASSYGTGGMVQPQHF. For the CDR3, the DNA is TGTGCCAGCAGTTACGGGACAGGGGGGATGGTGCAGCCCCAGCATTTT. This sequence joins TRBV6-2 or TRBV6-3 and TRBJ1-5; 11 bases align to TRBD1. This CDR3 is built from 16 residues. Germline CDR1 and CDR2: MNHEY and SVGEGT. V shed 2 bases, J shed 7 bases, and the junction held 7 bases outside the gene matches.

The CDR3 is CASSKGQGMNTEAFF. CDR3 nucleotides: TGTGCCAGCTCCAAAGGACAGGGGATGAACACTGAAGCTTTCTTT. The chain couples TRBV18 to TRBJ1-1, with 9 nucleotides matching TRBD1. The CDR3 spans 15 residues. From germline, CDR1 is KGHSH and CDR2 LQKENI. The trim removed 6 bases at V and 0 bases at J, leaving 5 bases unmatched.

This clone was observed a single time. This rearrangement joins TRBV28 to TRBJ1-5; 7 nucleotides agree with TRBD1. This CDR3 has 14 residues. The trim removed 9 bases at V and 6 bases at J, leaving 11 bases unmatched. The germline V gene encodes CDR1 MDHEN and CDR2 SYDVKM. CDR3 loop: CASMGQGGGQPQHF. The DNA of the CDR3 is TGTGCCAGTATGGGCCAAGGGGGCGGTCAGCCCCAGCATTTT.

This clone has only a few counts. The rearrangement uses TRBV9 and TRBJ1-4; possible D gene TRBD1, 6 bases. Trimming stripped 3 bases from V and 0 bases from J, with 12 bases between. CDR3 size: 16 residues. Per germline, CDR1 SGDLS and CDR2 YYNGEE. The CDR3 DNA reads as TGTGCCAGCAGCGAAGGACAGAGAACAACTAATGAAAAACTGTTTTTT. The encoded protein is CASSEGQRTTNEKLFF.

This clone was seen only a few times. CDR3 protein: CASSGRTSRNTGELFF. The CDR3 nucleotides read TGTGCCAGCAGTGGACGGACTAGCAGGAACACCGGGGAGCTGTTTTTT. The rearrangement links TRBV2 to TRBJ2-2; 8 bases line up with TRBD2. From germline, CDR1 is SNHLY and CDR2 FYNNEI. V lost 4 bases and J lost 1; bases outside the gene matches: 5. The CDR3 contains 16 residues.

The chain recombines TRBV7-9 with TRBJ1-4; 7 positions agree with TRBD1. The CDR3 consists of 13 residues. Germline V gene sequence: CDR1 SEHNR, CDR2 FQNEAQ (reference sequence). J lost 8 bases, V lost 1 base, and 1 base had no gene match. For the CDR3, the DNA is TGTGCCAGCAGCTTAGGACAGGGCGAAAAACTGTTTTTT. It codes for CASSLGQGEKLFF.